This TCR beta chain derives from a study of blood T cell repertoires in COVID-19. Overall study: Sites in the United States, Italy and Spain provided acute and convalescent COVID-19 samples. The analysed material was cDNA or gDNA that came from T cells, B-cell-depleted T cells, or PBMCs.

Authors' data handling: Amplification with reference gene primers provided the estimates of nucleated cell counts. Profiling relied on immunoSEQ multiplex PCR, and the TCRdb table lists in-frame clones only, not all of them. D and trimming come from the DNA, and the V and J calls and clone size come from that table. The data show about 110,000 clones, approximately 92% seen once. The CDR3 has 18 residues. V lost 3 bases and J lost 0, with 20 bases in between. The germline V gene encodes CDR1 SGHVS and CDR2 FQNEAQ. Sequencing input: peripheral blood. The sequence derives from a woman of 80 years or more with acute or convalescent COVID-19. This chain joins TRBV7-8 and TRBJ1-1; tentatively, D is TRBD1 (6 bases). The CDR3 here is CASSFPTTGQNLNTEAFF. In DNA, the CDR3 is TGTGCCAGCAGCTTTCCGACTACGGGACAAAATTTGAACACTGAAGCTTTCTTT.